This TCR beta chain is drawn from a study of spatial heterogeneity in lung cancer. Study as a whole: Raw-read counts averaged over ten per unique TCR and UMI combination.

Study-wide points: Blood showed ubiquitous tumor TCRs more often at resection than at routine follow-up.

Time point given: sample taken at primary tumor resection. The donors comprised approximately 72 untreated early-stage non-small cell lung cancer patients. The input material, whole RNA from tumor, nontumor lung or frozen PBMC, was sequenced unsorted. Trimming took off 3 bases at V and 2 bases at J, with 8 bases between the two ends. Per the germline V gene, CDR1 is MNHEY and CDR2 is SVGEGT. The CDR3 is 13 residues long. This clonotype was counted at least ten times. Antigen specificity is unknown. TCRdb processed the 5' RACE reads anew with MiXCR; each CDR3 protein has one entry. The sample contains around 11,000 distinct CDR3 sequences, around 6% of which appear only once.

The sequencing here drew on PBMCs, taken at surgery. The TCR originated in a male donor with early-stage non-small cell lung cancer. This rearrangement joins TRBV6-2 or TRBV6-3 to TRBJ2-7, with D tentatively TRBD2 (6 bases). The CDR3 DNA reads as TGTGCCAGCAGTTATGGGAGGACCTACGAGCAGTACTTC. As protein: CASSYGRTYEQYF.